Listed below are T cell receptor beta chains from one sample, sequenced in a study of T cell responses to AZD1222 COVID-19 vaccine. Generated by immunoSEQ multiplex PCR, the TCRdb table keeps only in-frame clones and is missing some. The sample has approximately 120,000 clones, 88% seen once; the top ten hold 4.5% to 7%. The starting material was peripheral blood, obtained 28 days after the second AZD1222 dose. These receptors originate from an adult who received the AZD1222 COVID-19 vaccine. CDR3s include the opening cysteine and the closing phenylalanine or tryptophan. D genes are given only for firm matches. Size tells how often a clone was seen (once, few, many) or the class of an expanded clone, and some rows leave it out.

>NA|TRBJ2-1|NA|TRBV5-1
CASSWREYNEQFF
TGCGCCAGCAGCTGGCGGGAATACAATGAGCAGTTCTTC
>NA|TRBJ1-2|NA|TRBV12-3/TRBV12-4
CASSLGDGYTF
TGTGCCAGCAGTTTAGGGGATGGCTACACCTTC
>once|TRBJ2-3|NA|TRBV7-2
CASSLGPGLSTDTQYF
TGTGCCAGCAGCCTCGGACCCGGACTGAGCACAGATACGCAGTATTTT
>NA|TRBJ2-5|NA|TRBV5-5
CASSSYRGRQETQYF
TGTGCCAGCAGCTCGTATCGGGGTCGCCAAGAGACCCAGTACTTC
>NA|TRBJ2-7|NA|TRBV5-6
CASSLGAGIYEQYF
TGTGCCAGCAGCTTGGGGGCAGGGATCTACGAGCAGTACTTC
>NA|TRBJ2-5|NA|TRBV5-1
CASSFAGNQETQYF
TGCGCCAGCAGCTTCGCAGGGAACCAAGAGACCCAGTACTTC
>NA|TRBJ1-1|NA|TRBV6-5
CASRNKNTEAFF
TGTGCCAGCAGAAACAAGAACACTGAAGCTTTCTTT
>NA|TRBJ2-5|NA|TRBV4-1
CASSHNRDVQETQYF
TGCGCCAGCAGCCATAATCGGGACGTCCAAGAGACCCAGTACTTC
>NA|TRBJ2-1|NA|TRBV7-2
CASSLDRASYNEQFF
TGTGCCAGCAGCTTAGACAGGGCTTCCTACAATGAGCAGTTCTTC
>NA|TRBJ2-1|NA|TRBV6-5
CASSSRGSDNEQFF
TGTGCCAGCAGTTCACGGGGCAGTGACAATGAGCAGTTCTTC
>NA|TRBJ1-5|NA|TRBV10-3
CAISPLPGPGQPQHF
TGTGCCATCAGCCCTCTTCCGGGGCCGGGGCAGCCCCAGCATTTT
>NA|TRBJ2-3|NA|TRBV9
CASSVATDTQYF
TGTGCCAGCAGCGTCGCCACAGATACGCAGTATTTT
>NA|TRBJ1-6|NA|TRBV14
CASSHMDGGSPLHF
TGTGCCAGCAGCCATATGGACGGCGGATCACCCCTCCACTTT
>NA|TRBJ1-2|TRBD1|TRBV13
CASSLAGGAYGYTF
TGTGCCAGCAGCTTAGCAGGGGGTGCCTATGGCTACACCTTC
>NA|TRBJ1-1|TRBD1|TRBV27
CASRSGQGVNTEAFF
TGTGCCAGTAGATCGGGACAGGGGGTTAACACTGAAGCTTTCTTT
>NA|TRBJ2-7|TRBD2|TRBV6-5
CASSYFLAGGIYEQYF
TGTGCCAGCAGTTACTTCTTGGCGGGGGGTATATACGAGCAGTACTTC
>NA|TRBJ1-5|NA|TRBV19
CASNPGNYNQPQHF
TGTGCCAGTAATCCAGGGAATTACAATCAGCCCCAGCATTTT
>NA|TRBJ2-7|NA|TRBV5-1
CASSDSYEQYF
TGCGCCAGCAGCGACAGTTACGAGCAGTACTTC
>NA|TRBJ1-4|NA|TRBV11-3
CASGRQGNEKLFF
TGTGCCAGCGGACGGCAGGGGAATGAAAAACTGTTTTTT
>NA|TRBJ2-5|TRBD2|TRBV4-2
CASSQDLTSGSQETQYF
TGTGCCAGCAGCCAAGATTTGACTAGCGGGAGCCAAGAGACCCAGTACTTC
>NA|TRBJ2-2|NA|TRBV18
CASSLFNRGNTGELFF
TGTGCCAGCTCACTCTTTAACCGCGGAAACACCGGGGAGCTGTTTTTT
>NA|TRBJ2-7|NA|TRBV14
CASSQGSPSYEQYF
TGTGCCAGCAGCCAGGGCTCGCCCTCCTACGAGCAGTACTTC
>NA|TRBJ1-1|NA|TRBV7-6
CASSKDFGLDTEAFF
TGTGCCAGCAGCAAAGACTTTGGGTTAGACACTGAAGCTTTCTTT
>once|TRBJ1-5|NA|TRBV6-5
CATQTVNQPQHF
TGTGCCACCCAGACGGTGAATCAGCCCCAGCATTTT
>NA|TRBJ1-2|TRBD1|TRBV30
CAWSKTGLNGYTF
TGTGCCTGGAGTAAGACAGGGCTCAATGGCTACACCTTC
>NA|TRBJ2-5|TRBD2|TRBV6-6
CASSYRTSSQETQYF
TGTGCCAGCAGTTACCGGACTAGCTCCCAAGAGACCCAGTACTTC
>once|TRBJ1-1|TRBD1|TRBV19
CASSFGQGNTEAFF
TGTGCCAGTAGTTTCGGACAGGGAAACACTGAAGCTTTCTTT
>NA|TRBJ1-1|NA|TRBV6-5
CASSLTGYTEAFF
TGTGCCAGCAGTTTAACAGGGTACACTGAAGCTTTCTTT
>once|TRBJ1-2|NA|TRBV19
CASSEGGRYGYTF
TGTGCCAGTAGTGAAGGCGGACGATATGGCTACACCTTC
>NA|TRBJ2-7|TRBD1|TRBV7-9
CASSFGTGTYEQYF
TGTGCCAGCAGCTTCGGGACAGGAACCTACGAGCAGTACTTC
>NA|TRBJ2-7|NA|TRBV20-1
CSARTTYEQYF
TGCAGTGCCCGGACTACCTACGAGCAGTACTTC
>NA|TRBJ2-2|NA|TRBV7-9
CASSSRTGTGELFF
TGTGCCAGCAGCTCGCGGACTGGCACCGGGGAGCTGTTTTTT
>NA|TRBJ2-7|NA|TRBV2
CASRRDSSYEQYF
TGTGCCAGCAGGCGGGACAGCTCCTACGAGCAGTACTTC
>once|TRBJ2-1|NA|TRBV19
CASSIVAGSYNEQFF
TGTGCCAGTAGTATCGTGGCGGGCTCCTACAATGAGCAGTTCTTC
>NA|TRBJ1-6|NA|TRBV19
CASSDRTGYSPLHF
TGTGCCAGTAGTGATCGTACAGGGTACTCACCCCTCCACTTT
>NA|TRBJ2-7|NA|TRBV30
CAWRTGPREQYF
TGTGCCTGGAGAACCGGGCCGAGAGAGCAGTACTTC
>once|TRBJ1-3|TRBD1|TRBV5-1
CASSADRGSGNTIYF
TGCGCCAGCAGCGCGGACAGGGGATCAGGAAACACCATATATTTT
>NA|TRBJ2-7|NA|TRBV14
CASSARVKGERHYEQYF
TGTGCCAGCAGCGCAAGAGTTAAGGGGGAGCGCCACTACGAGCAGTACTTC
>once|TRBJ1-2|TRBD1|TRBV3-1/TRBV3-2
CASSFTGGPYTF
TGTGCCAGCAGCTTTACAGGGGGCCCTTACACCTTC
>NA|TRBJ2-7|TRBD2|TRBV6-2/TRBV6-3
CASSQGLAGMRSYEQYF
TGTGCCAGCAGTCAGGGACTAGCGGGGATGAGGTCCTACGAGCAGTACTTC
>NA|TRBJ1-2|NA|TRBV9
CARPAGYTF
TGTGCCCGCCCCGCGGGCTACACCTTC
>many|TRBJ1-4|NA|TRBV6-4
CASSDGTNEKLFF
TGTGCCAGCAGTGACGGGACAAATGAAAAACTGTTTTTT
>NA|TRBJ1-5|NA|TRBV12-3/TRBV12-4
CASSLNPEQPQHF
TGTGCCAGCAGTTTAAACCCGGAACAGCCCCAGCATTTT
>NA|TRBJ1-2|NA|TRBV19
CASSIDPAAGGRGYTF
TGTGCCAGTAGTATAGATCCGGCCGCGGGGGGGCGAGGCTACACCTTC
>NA|TRBJ1-3|NA|TRBV29-1
CSVEAQGTARLYF
TGCAGCGTTGAAGCGCAAGGGACCGCGCGGCTATATTTT
>NA|TRBJ1-5|NA|TRBV28
CASSLGLLNQPQHF
TGTGCCAGCAGTTTGGGACTACTCAATCAGCCCCAGCATTTT
>NA|TRBJ2-7|TRBD1|TRBV28
CASSLARTGAYEQYF
TGTGCCAGCAGTTTAGCCCGGACAGGGGCCTACGAGCAGTACTTC
>NA|TRBJ2-4|NA|TRBV5-8
CASSLYTAGEHIQYF
TGTGCCAGCAGCTTGTATACCGCAGGGGAGCACATTCAGTACTTC
>NA|TRBJ1-2|NA|TRBV18
CASSPREELNYGYTF
TGTGCCAGCTCACCACGAGAAGAGTTGAACTATGGCTACACCTTC
>NA|TRBJ2-7|TRBD2|TRBV28
CASSYGGRGGEQYF
TGTGCCAGCAGTTACGGCGGGAGAGGAGGCGAGCAGTACTTC
>NA|TRBJ2-1|TRBD1|TRBV30
CAWRPGQAILGEQFF
TGTGCCTGGCGACCGGGACAGGCCATCTTAGGGGAGCAGTTCTTC
>NA|TRBJ2-3|TRBD2|TRBV3-1/TRBV3-2
CASSQGPAGGPLTDTQYF
TGTGCCAGCAGCCAAGGCCCCGCGGGAGGGCCACTCACAGATACGCAGTATTTT
>NA|TRBJ1-1|TRBD1|TRBV7-9
CASSPTGGNTEAFF
TGTGCCAGCAGTCCGACAGGGGGGAACACTGAAGCTTTCTTT
>NA|TRBJ2-7|NA|TRBV4-1
CASSQDWSPQREQYF
TGCGCCAGCAGCCAAGATTGGAGTCCCCAGAGGGAGCAGTACTTC
>NA|TRBJ2-3|NA|TRBV9
CASSVATTTRGTTDTQYF
TGTGCCAGCAGCGTAGCTACGACCACACGGGGGACCACAGATACGCAGTATTTT
>NA|TRBJ2-2|NA|TRBV12-3/TRBV12-4
CASRGQVTGELFF
TGTGCCAGCAGGGGCCAGGTCACCGGGGAGCTGTTTTTT
>NA|TRBJ1-3|NA|TRBV2
CASSRGSGNTIYF
TGTGCCAGCAGCAGGGGTTCGGGAAACACCATATATTTT